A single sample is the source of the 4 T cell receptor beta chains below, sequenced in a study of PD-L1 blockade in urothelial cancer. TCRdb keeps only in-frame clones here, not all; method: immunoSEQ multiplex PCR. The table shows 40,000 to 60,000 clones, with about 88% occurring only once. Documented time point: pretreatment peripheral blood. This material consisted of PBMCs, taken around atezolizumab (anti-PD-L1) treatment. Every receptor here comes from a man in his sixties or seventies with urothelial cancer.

Here the CDR3 reads CASSSGLGRLAGTDTQYF. Written as DNA, the CDR3 is TGTGCCAGCAGCTCGGGCCTGGGGAGGCTAGCGGGGACAGATACGCAGTATTTT. V gene TRBV7-9 combines with J gene TRBJ2-3; 9 bases agree with TRBD2. The V gene end was trimmed by 4 bases and the J gene end by 3 bases; junction bases not matched to a gene: 14. Germline CDR1 and CDR2: SEHNR and FQNEAQ (reference sequence). This CDR3 comprises 18 residues. The full variable domain, in which reference TRBV7-9 and TRBJ2-3 provide the parts outside the CDR3, is DTGVSQNPRHKITKRGQNVTFRCDPISEHNRLYWYRQTLGQGPEFLTYFQNEAQLEKSRLLSDRFSAERPKGSFSTLEIQRTEQGDSAMYLCASSSGLGRLAGTDTQYFGPGTRLTVL.

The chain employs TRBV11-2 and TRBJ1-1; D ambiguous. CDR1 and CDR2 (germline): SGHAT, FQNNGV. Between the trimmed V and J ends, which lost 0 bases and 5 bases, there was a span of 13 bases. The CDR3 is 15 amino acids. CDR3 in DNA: TGTGCCAGCAGCTTAGATCGGAGTGGGAGTACTGAAGCTTTCTTT. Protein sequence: CASSLDRSGSTEAFF.

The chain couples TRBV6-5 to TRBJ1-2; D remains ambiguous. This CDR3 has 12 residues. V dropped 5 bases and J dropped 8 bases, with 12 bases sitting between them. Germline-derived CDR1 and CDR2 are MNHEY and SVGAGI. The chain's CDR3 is CASSRDFFGYTF. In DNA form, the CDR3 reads TGTGCCAGCAGTCGCGACTTTTTCGGCTACACCTTC.

The CDR3 DNA reads as TGTGCCAGCAGCAAAGGGGCGAGCAATCAGCCCCAGCATTTT. Translating gives CASSKGASNQPQHF. The rearrangement links TRBV21-1 to TRBJ1-5; the D segment call TRBD1 is taken from the table without a DNA check. TRBV21-1 is a known pseudogene. The CDR3 has 14 amino acids.